The following is a T cell receptor (beta chain) sequence with its context. Treatment defined: some 19 received Ad26.COV2.S at low or high dose, single or two shots; several received placebo; per-sample allocation not given. Collection of samples fell on day 63 after the first vaccine or placebo injection. Generated by immunoSEQ multiplex PCR, the TCRdb table keeps only in-frame clones and is missing some. Among some 250,000 clones listed, approximately 88% were seen once. The record originates from a study of Ad26.COV2.S vaccination and SARS-CoV-2 variants. CDR3 length: 13 amino acids. V shed 5 bases and J shed 2 bases, with 10 bases lying between them. The germline V gene encodes CDR1 MNHEY and CDR2 SMNVEV (reference sequence).

Material: peripheral blood, obtained in a trial of Ad26.COV2.S vaccine versus placebo. The TCR was taken from a person between 18 and 65 years old who received the Ad26.COV2.S COVID-19 vaccine or a placebo. The chain recombines TRBV27 with TRBJ2-7; possible D gene TRBD1, 6 bases. The CDR3 region has the DNA TGTGCCAGCAGTCGACAGGACGCCTACGAGCAGTACTTC. This codes for CASSRQDAYEQYF.